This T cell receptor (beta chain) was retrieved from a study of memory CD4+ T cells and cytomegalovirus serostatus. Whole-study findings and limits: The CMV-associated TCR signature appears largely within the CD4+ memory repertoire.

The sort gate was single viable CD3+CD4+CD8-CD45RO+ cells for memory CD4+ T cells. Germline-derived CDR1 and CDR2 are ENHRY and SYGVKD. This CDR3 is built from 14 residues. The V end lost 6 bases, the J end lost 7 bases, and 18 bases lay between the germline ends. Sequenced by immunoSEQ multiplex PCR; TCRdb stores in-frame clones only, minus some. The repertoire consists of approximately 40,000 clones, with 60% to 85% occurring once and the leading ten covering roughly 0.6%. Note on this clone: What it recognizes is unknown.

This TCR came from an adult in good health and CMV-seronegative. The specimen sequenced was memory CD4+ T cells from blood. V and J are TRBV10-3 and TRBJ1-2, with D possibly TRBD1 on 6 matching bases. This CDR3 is CAISWDGGGAGYTF. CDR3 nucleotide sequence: TGTGCCATCAGCTGGGACGGTGGGGGGGCTGGCTACACCTTC.